The 9 T cell receptor beta chains presented below share a single source sample, sequenced in a study of identical twins. TCRdb recomputed calls from the 5' RACE reads with MiXCR, one row per CDR3 protein. The table includes hundreds of thousands of distinct CDR3 sequences, approximately 18% detected once. The same sample was also studied in work on T cells expressing NK-cell markers.

Sequenced sample: PBMCs. All receptors derive from a young woman in good health.

The chain joins TRBV29-1 to TRBJ1-5; no definite D call. The germline gives CDR1 SQVTM, CDR2 ANQGSEA. This CDR3 is 13 amino acids long. The V end was cut by 5 bases, the J end by 0 bases, with 8 bases between. The CDR3 loop is CSVSGHSNQPQHF. CDR3 bases: TGCAGCGTTTCTGGGCATAGCAATCAGCCCCAGCATTTT.

The chain uses TRBV12-5 and TRBJ2-1, with unresolved D. Trimming cost V 4 bases and J 6 bases, with 4 bases left between them. This CDR3 has 11 residues. Per the germline V gene, CDR1 is LGHNT and CDR2 is FRNRAP. The chain's CDR3 is CASGWGNEQFF. CDR3 DNA: TGTGCTAGTGGTTGGGGCAATGAGCAGTTCTTC.

There are many counts of this clonotype. The chain combines TRBV7-9 with TRBJ2-1, with 8 bases fitting TRBD1. The V gene's germline CDR1 is SEHNR and CDR2 FQNEAQ (reference sequence). The CDR3 is 13 residues long. V gave up 4 bases and J gave up 4 bases; unmatched junction bases: 0. The CDR3 loop is CASSWTGYNEQFF. DNA for the CDR3: TGTGCCAGCAGCTGGACAGGGTACAATGAGCAGTTCTTC.

This clonotype was counted ten times or more. An end of the junction differs from the germline gene, which may be a read error. V is TRBV5-1 and J is TRBJ2-1; TRBD2 agrees at 16 bases. CDR1 and CDR2 from the germline V gene are SGHRS and YFSETQ. The CDR3 is 19 residues long. CDR3 loop: CASSIAGGTSGRAYNEQFF. The DNA for the CDR3 is TGCGCCAGCAGCATAGCCGGCGGGACTAGCGGGAGGGCCTATAATGAGCAGTTCTTC.

Only a few counts were recorded for this clonotype. The chain recombines TRBV10-3 with TRBJ2-1; D may be TRBD2 (5 bases). From germline, CDR1 is ENHRY and CDR2 SYGVKD. V lost 2 bases and J 4 bases, leaving 12 bases between the germline ends. The CDR3 loop spans 15 amino acids. The CDR3 DNA sequence: TGTGCCATCAGTGAGGACGGGGTCGGGTACAATGAGCAGTTCTTC. Protein product: CAISEDGVGYNEQFF.

This chain connects TRBV15 to TRBJ1-1; TRBD1 is a possible D gene (5 bases). In germline, CDR1 is LNHNV, CDR2 YYDKDF (reference sequence). CDR3 length: 14 residues. V gave up 1 base and J gave up 2 bases, with 8 bases separating them. The CDR3 sequence: CATSRVRGNTEAFF. For the CDR3, the DNA is TGTGCCACCAGCAGAGTAAGGGGTAACACTGAAGCTTTCTTT. Variable domain in full (rest from reference TRBV15 and TRBJ1-1): DAMVIQNPRYQVTQFGKPVTLSCSQTLNHNVMYWYQQKSSQAPKLLFHYYDKDFNNEADTPDNFQSRRPNTSFCFLDIRSPGLGDTAMYLCATSRVRGNTEAFFGQGTRLTVV.

The V call is TRBV12-3 or TRBV12-4, the J call TRBJ2-5; maybe TRBD1 (5 bases). V was clipped by 6 bases and J by 7 bases, with 15 bases between them. This CDR3 contains 13 residues. CDR3 sequence: CASRPGILGTQYF. CDR3 bases: TGTGCCAGCAGGCCAGGGATTTTGGGGACCCAGTACTTC.

The rearrangement links TRBV20-1 to TRBJ1-5, with D unclear. The germline gives CDR1 DFQATT, CDR2 SNEGSKA (reference sequence). The CDR3 sequence is 12 residues long. V lost 0 bases and J 6 bases, leaving 6 bases between the germline ends. The CDR3 here is CSAREGGQPQHF. CDR3 in DNA: TGCAGTGCTAGAGAAGGAGGTCAGCCCCAGCATTTT.

The sample holds a few counts of this clonotype. The rearrangement links TRBV29-1 to TRBJ2-3; D possibly matches TRBD1 or TRBD2 (5 bases each). This CDR3 spans 14 amino acids. Between the trimmed V and J ends, which lost 5 bases and 0 bases, there was a span of 12 bases. Germline V gene lookup returns CDR1 SQVTM and CDR2 ANQGSEA. As DNA, the CDR3 is TGCAGCGTTTTAGGGACCCCGAGCACAGATACGCAGTATTTT. Protein sequence: CSVLGTPSTDTQYF.